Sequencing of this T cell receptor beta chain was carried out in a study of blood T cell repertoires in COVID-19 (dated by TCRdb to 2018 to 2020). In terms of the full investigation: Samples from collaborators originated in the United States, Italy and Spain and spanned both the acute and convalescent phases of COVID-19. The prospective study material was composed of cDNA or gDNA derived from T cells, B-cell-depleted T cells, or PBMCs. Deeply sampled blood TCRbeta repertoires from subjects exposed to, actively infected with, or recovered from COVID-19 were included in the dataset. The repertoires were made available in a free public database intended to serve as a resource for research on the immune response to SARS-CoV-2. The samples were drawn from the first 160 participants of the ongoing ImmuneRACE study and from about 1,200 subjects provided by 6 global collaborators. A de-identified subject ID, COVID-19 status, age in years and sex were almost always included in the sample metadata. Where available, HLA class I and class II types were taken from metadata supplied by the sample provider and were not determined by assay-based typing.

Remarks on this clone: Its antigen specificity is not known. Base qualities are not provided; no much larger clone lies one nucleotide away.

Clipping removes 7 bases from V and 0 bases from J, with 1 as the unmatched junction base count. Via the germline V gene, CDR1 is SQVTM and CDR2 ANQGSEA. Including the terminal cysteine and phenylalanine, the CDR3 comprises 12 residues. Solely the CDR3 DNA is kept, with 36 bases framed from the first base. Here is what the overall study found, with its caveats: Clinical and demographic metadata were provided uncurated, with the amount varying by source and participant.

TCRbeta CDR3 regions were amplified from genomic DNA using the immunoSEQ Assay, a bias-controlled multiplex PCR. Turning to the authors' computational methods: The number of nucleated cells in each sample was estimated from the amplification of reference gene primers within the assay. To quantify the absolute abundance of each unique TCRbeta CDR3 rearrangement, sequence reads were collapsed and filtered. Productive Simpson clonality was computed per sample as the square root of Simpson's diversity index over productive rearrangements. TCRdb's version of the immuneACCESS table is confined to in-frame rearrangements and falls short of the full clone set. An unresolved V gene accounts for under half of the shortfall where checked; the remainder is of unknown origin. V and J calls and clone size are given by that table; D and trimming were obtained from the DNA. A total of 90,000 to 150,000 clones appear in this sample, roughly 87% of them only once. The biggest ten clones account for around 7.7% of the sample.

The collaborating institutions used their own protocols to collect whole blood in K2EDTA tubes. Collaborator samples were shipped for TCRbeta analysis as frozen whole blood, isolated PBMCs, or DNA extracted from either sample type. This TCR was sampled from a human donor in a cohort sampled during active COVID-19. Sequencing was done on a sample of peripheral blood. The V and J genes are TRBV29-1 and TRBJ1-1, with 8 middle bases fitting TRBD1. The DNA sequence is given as TGCAGCGCGACAGGGGTGAACACTGAAGCTTTCTTT. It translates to CSATGVNTEAFF.